This TCR beta chain was found in a study of T cells in localized non-small cell lung cancer. Regarding the study as a whole: Out of the top 100 tumor clones, a median around 57 were seen in adjacent lung. Clonality of T cells reached its maximum in uninvolved adjacent lung, surpassing tumor. Those with higher blood T cell density had longer overall survival. Heterogeneity remains possible because sequencing was limited to only one tumor region.

Sequencing was performed with immunoSEQ multiplex PCR; in TCRdb, only in-frame clones are kept and a portion is missing. The sample consists of 40,000 to 60,000 clones, around 81% of them appearing once. Germline lookup yields CDR1 MGHRA and CDR2 YSYEKL. V was clipped by 1 base and J by 5 bases, with 8 bases between them. The CDR3 loop spans 13 amino acids. A word on this clone: Antigen unknown.

The V call is TRBV4-1, the J call TRBJ1-2, with D maybe TRBD1 (5 bases). The sequencing used peripheral blood mononuclear cells, collected before any cancer treatment. The source is a man aged 35 to 69 with stage III lung adenocarcinoma. Here the CDR3 reads CASSQVQEYGYTF. For the CDR3, the DNA is TGCGCCAGCAGCCAAGTACAGGAGTATGGCTACACCTTC.